This T cell receptor beta chain was sequenced during a study of siplizumab effects on memory and regulatory T cells. V lost 4 bases and J lost 14, with 17 bases in between. CDR1 MNHEY and CDR2 SVGAGI come from the germline V gene. The CDR3 runs 12 residues. Unstimulated naive, memory, effector memory and TEMRA subsets underwent sequencing in three donor pairs. This clone was observed a single time. Its antigen is unidentified. Study results and limitations: Contribution to the alloresponse seemed major for naive T cells, which also seemed more diverse than memory cells. The study found that siplizumab significantly reduced alloreactive sequences traceable to unstimulated CD4+ memory cells.

TCR templates numbering some 100,000 were assayed per sample. Clones were read by immunoSEQ multiplex PCR, and TCRdb kept only the in-frame ones, dropping some. The repertoire consists of some 100,000 clones, with approximately 96% occurring once and the leading ten covering around 0.029%. The TCR originated in a human donor in good health. Specimen: naive CD4+ T cells sorted from blood. The chain is built from TRBV6-5 and TRBJ1-2; a possible D gene is TRBD1 (5 bases). CDR3 in DNA: TGTGCCAGCAGTTTTGGGTTGGGGGATTGGACCTTC. It yields the protein CASSFGLGDWTF.